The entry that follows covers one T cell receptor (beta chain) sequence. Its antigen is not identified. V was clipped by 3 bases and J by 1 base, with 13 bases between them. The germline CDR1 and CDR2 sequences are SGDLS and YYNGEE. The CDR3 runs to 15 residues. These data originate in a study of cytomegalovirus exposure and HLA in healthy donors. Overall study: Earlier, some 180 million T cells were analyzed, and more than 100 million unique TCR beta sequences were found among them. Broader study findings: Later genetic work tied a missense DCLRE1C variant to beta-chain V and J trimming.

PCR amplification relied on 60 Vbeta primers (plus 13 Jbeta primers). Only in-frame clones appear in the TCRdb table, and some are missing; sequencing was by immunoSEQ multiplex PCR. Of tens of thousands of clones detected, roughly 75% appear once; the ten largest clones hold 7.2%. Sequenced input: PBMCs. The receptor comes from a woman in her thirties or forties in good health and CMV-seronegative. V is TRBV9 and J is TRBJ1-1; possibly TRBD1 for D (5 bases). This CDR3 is CASSAEGRTNTEAFF. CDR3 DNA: TGTGCCAGCAGCGCCGAGGGGAGGACGAACACTGAAGCTTTCTTT.